This entry lists 24 T cell receptor beta chains sequenced from one sample in a study of blood T cell repertoires in COVID-19. Measured with immunoSEQ multiplex PCR; TCRdb has only the in-frame clones, and not every one. The sample contains 200,000 to 300,000 clones, roughly 84% of which appear only once. The material sequenced was peripheral blood. All receptors come from a man aged 55 to 70 with acute or convalescent COVID-19.

The chain uses TRBV6-2 or TRBV6-3 and TRBJ2-7, with 8 bases lining up with TRBD2. The CDR3 totals 16 residues. The V gene's germline CDR1 is MNHEY and CDR2 SVGEGT. V shed 6 bases and J 2 bases; nucleotides not matched to a gene: 12. Here the CDR3 reads CASSSTSGSKPYEQYF. CDR3 DNA: TGTGCCAGCAGCAGCACTAGCGGTAGTAAACCCTACGAGCAGTACTTC.

This chain joins TRBV7-3 and TRBJ2-5; 10 positions agree with TRBD1. Germline V gene data show CDR1 as SGHTA and CDR2 as FQGTGA. Germline trimming cut 5 bases from V and 5 bases from J; bases unmatched to any gene: 2. The CDR3 has 13 residues. The DNA of the CDR3 is TGTGCCAGCAGCCCGGACAGGGGGGAGACCCAGTACTTC. Translation: CASSPDRGETQYF.

The chain is built from TRBV6-5 and TRBJ1-5; D call uncertain. Trimming removed 7 bases at V and 0 bases at J, with 13 bases between. This CDR3 is 15 amino acids long. Germline V gene sequence: CDR1 MNHEY, CDR2 SVGAGI. CDR3 coding DNA: TGTGCCAGCATCCCCGGAGCCCTTAGCAATCAGCCCCAGCATTTT. Amino acid sequence: CASIPGALSNQPQHF.

The chain couples TRBV6-5 to TRBJ1-2, with D uncertain. This CDR3 spans 14 amino acids. The V end lost 5 bases, the J end lost 8 bases, and 18 bases lay between the germline ends. Germline CDR1 is MNHEY and CDR2 is SVGAGI. The CDR3 loop is CASSPVGAVSGYTF. In nucleotides, the CDR3 is TGTGCCAGCAGTCCGGTGGGAGCCGTGAGCGGCTACACCTTC.

V is TRBV18 and J is TRBJ1-1, with a possible D match to TRBD1 (6 bases). There are 15 residues in the CDR3. Germline values: CDR1 KGHSH, CDR2 LQKENI. Trimming stripped 3 bases from V and 1 base from J, with 12 bases between. The CDR3 loop is CASSPQTGPNTEAFF. The DNA for the CDR3 is TGTGCCAGCTCACCCCAGACAGGACCGAACACTGAAGCTTTCTTT.

The J gene is TRBJ2-7, the V gene TRBV6-2 or TRBV6-3, with 7 bases lining up with TRBD1. Trimming cost V 6 bases and J 3 bases; bases outside gene matches: 8. Per germline, CDR1 MNHEY and CDR2 SVGEGT. The CDR3 runs to 14 residues. CDR3: CASSPQGVGYEQYF. In DNA, the CDR3 is TGTGCCAGCAGCCCCCAGGGGGTTGGCTACGAGCAGTACTTC.

The rearrangement links TRBV7-3 to TRBJ2-2, with 9 bases matching TRBD2. The CDR3 consists of 18 residues. V was pared by 8 bases and J by 1 base, with 14 bases of the junction left unmatched. Germline V gene data show CDR1 as SGHTA and CDR2 as FQGTGA. The CDR3 coding sequence is TGTGCCAGCCGGGAGGACGAGCGGGAGGATAAGAACACCGGGGAGCTGTTTTTT. Amino acids: CASREDEREDKNTGELFF.

This sequence joins TRBV7-2 and TRBJ2-5; 13 bases are a match to TRBD2. CDR3 length equals 19 residues. V dropped 1 base and J dropped 5; count of bases not matched to a gene: 13. CDR1 SGHTA and CDR2 FQGNSA come from the germline V gene. The CDR3 spells CASSLDGELAGGVLETQYF. The CDR3, as DNA: TGTGCCAGCAGCTTAGACGGTGAACTAGCGGGGGGGGTGTTGGAGACCCAGTACTTC.

This clone was detected a few times. V is TRBV10-3 and J is TRBJ2-7; 7 nucleotides line up with TRBD1. Germline CDR1 ENHRY, CDR2 SYGVKD. The CDR3 runs to 13 residues. The ends lost 6 bases at V and 2 bases at J; junction bases unmatched: 4. The CDR3: CAISGTVTYEQYF. The CDR3 DNA follows: TGTGCCATCAGCGGGACAGTCACCTACGAGCAGTACTTC.

CDR3 nucleotides: TGTGCCAGCAGCACACAGGGGGACAACAATCAGCCCCAGCATTTT. Translated, it gives CASSTQGDNNQPQHF. V gene TRBV7-2 combines with J gene TRBJ1-5; 8 bases map to TRBD1. Per the germline V gene, CDR1 is SGHTA and CDR2 is FQGNSA. The CDR3 totals 15 residues. V shed 5 bases, J shed 3 bases, and the junction held 6 bases outside the gene matches.

This chain links TRBV5-4 with TRBJ2-3; 14 nucleotides align to TRBD2. J was trimmed by 3 bases and V by 5 bases; bases with no gene match: 8. CDR3 length equals 17 residues. Germline V gene sequence: CDR1 SGHNT, CDR2 YYREEE (reference sequence). CDR3 in amino acids: CASRSGTSGSGTDTQYF. The CDR3 DNA reads TGTGCCAGCAGATCGGGGACTAGCGGGAGCGGTACAGATACGCAGTATTTT.

The rearrangement uses TRBV10-3 and TRBJ1-6; 8 bases align to TRBD1. The CDR3 is 15 amino acids. The J segment lost 4 bases and the V segment lost 6 bases, leaving 5 bases of the junction unmatched. Looked up from germline, CDR1 is ENHRY and CDR2 is SYGVKD. The CDR3, as DNA: TGTGCCATCAGAGAACAGGGGGGATATAATTCACCCCTCCACTTT. It codes for CAIREQGGYNSPLHF.

In regard to this clone: Other DNA variants within this sample encode the same CDR3. The rearrangement links TRBV18 to TRBJ2-5; no definite D call. Looked up from germline, CDR1 is KGHSH and CDR2 is LQKENI. Trimming cost V 0 bases and J 1 base, with 6 bases left between them. This CDR3 has 14 amino acids. The CDR3 bases are TGTGCCAGCTCACCACCGTCATCCCAAGAGACCCAGTACTTC. It translates to CASSPPSSQETQYF. Complete variable domain (other parts from reference TRBV18 and TRBJ2-5): NAGVMQNPRHLVRRRGQEARLRCSPMKGHSHVYWYRQLPEEGLKFMVYLQKENIIDESGMPKERFSAEFPKEGPSILRIQQVVRGDSAAYFCASSPPSSQETQYFGPGTRLLVL.

This clone was seen only once. This sample also contains other DNA sequences that code for the same CDR3. The rearrangement links TRBV27 to TRBJ1-5; D remains ambiguous. CDR1 and CDR2 (germline): MNHEY, SMNVEV (reference sequence). The CDR3 runs 14 residues. Trimming pared 3 bases from V and 2 bases from J, leaving 8 bases between. CDR3: CASSLGQGNQPQHF. CDR3 DNA: TGTGCCAGCAGTTTGGGCCAGGGCAATCAGCCCCAGCATTTT.

The chain joins TRBV28 to TRBJ1-2, with D possibly TRBD1 on 6 matching bases. There are 14 residues in the CDR3. V gave up 6 bases and J gave up 4 bases, with 15 bases separating them. Germline CDR1 MDHEN, CDR2 SYDVKM. The CDR3 DNA reads TGTGCCAGCAGCCACCCGACAGGCTCCTATGGCTACACCTTC. Its protein is CASSHPTGSYGYTF.

The chain uses TRBV6-1 and TRBJ1-1, with 9 bases fitting TRBD1. This CDR3 has 14 residues. Germline values: CDR1 MNHNS, CDR2 SASEGT. V trimming: 3 bases; J trimming: 11 bases; junction bases outside the gene matches: 10. Here the CDR3 DNA reads TGTGCCAGCAGTGAGATGCAGACAGGGGGTGCGGCTTTCTTT. This sequence encodes CASSEMQTGGAAFF.

The chain couples TRBV29-1 to TRBJ2-1, with a possible D match to TRBD1 (6 bases). The CDR3 covers 12 residues. Germline CDR1 SQVTM, CDR2 ANQGSEA. V lost 6 bases, J lost 8 bases, and 14 bases lay in between. Here the CDR3 reads CSVDIGGDEQFF. CDR3 DNA: TGCAGCGTAGATATAGGGGGAGATGAGCAGTTCTTC.

V usage is TRBV9 and J usage is TRBJ2-1; possible D gene TRBD2, 5 bases. Trimming took 0 bases from V and 1 from J, leaving 8 bases between them. This CDR3 has 15 amino acids. Per germline, CDR1 SGDLS and CDR2 YYNGEE. The CDR3 nucleotides read TGTGCCAGCAGCGTAGTTACGGGATCCTACAATGAGCAGTTCTTC. Translated, it gives CASSVVTGSYNEQFF.

The CDR3 DNA reads TGTGCCAGCAGCCGGGACAGGGGGTTTGGGGCCAACGTCCTGACTTTC. This gives the protein CASSRDRGFGANVLTF. The chain uses TRBV28 and TRBJ2-6; TRBD1 aligns across 11 bases. The CDR3 runs 16 residues. The junction had 4 bases not matched to a gene; V was cut back by 6 bases and J by 3 bases. The germline CDR1 and CDR2 sequences are MDHEN and SYDVKM.

The rearrangement uses TRBV19 and TRBJ2-2, with D perhaps TRBD2 (6 bases). Germline lookup yields CDR1 LNHDA and CDR2 SQIVND (reference sequence). V lost 4 bases and J 4 bases, leaving 25 bases between the germline ends. The length of the CDR3 is 19 residues. The CDR3 nucleotides read TGTGCCAGTAGTACCCGTCGCGGCGGGAAGATTGGGGGCACCGGGGAGCTGTTTTTT. It translates to CASSTRRGGKIGGTGELFF. The full variable domain, completed using reference TRBV19 and TRBJ2-2, is DGGITQSPKYLFRKEGQNVTLSCEQNLNHDAMYWYRQDPGQGLRLIYYSQIVNDFQKGDIAEGYSVSREKKESFPLTVTSAQKNPTAFYLCASSTRRGGKIGGTGELFFGEGSRLTVL.

The chain couples TRBV6-5 to TRBJ1-1, with D perhaps matching TRBD1 (6 bases). CDR1 and CDR2 from the germline V gene are MNHEY and SVGAGI. V lost 6 bases, J lost 7 bases, and 18 bases lay in between. The CDR3 is 14 amino acids. DNA of the CDR3: TGTGCCAGCAGCAACATGATCGGACAGTATGAAGCTTTCTTT. Amino acid sequence: CASSNMIGQYEAFF.

This clone was recorded once. The rearrangement joins TRBV19 to TRBJ1-5; 8 bases fit TRBD1. CDR1 and CDR2 (germline): LNHDA, SQIVND (reference sequence). The junction had 6 bases not matched to a gene; V was cut back by 6 bases and J by 2 bases. The CDR3 runs 15 residues. The CDR3 protein is CASSRQGYGNQPQHF. CDR3 nucleotides: TGTGCCAGTAGCCGACAGGGGTACGGCAATCAGCCCCAGCATTTT.

The chain couples TRBV7-9 to TRBJ2-1; 8 bases are shared with TRBD1. J gave up 4 bases and V 5 bases, and 7 bases lay outside the gene matches. This CDR3 comprises 15 residues. Germline assignment: CDR1 SEHNR and CDR2 FQNEAQ (reference sequence). CDR3 nucleotides: TGTGCCAGCAGCACCAGACAGGGGAAATACAATGAGCAGTTCTTC. It specifies CASSTRQGKYNEQFF.

The chain combines TRBV2 with TRBJ2-2, with a weak D call TRBD2 (5 bases). V was cut by 4 bases and J by 7 bases, with 13 bases left in between. Looked up from germline, CDR1 is SNHLY and CDR2 is FYNNEI. The CDR3 is 14 amino acids. The CDR3 sequence is CASSVSLAGGELFF. CDR3 nucleotide sequence: TGTGCCAGCAGTGTCTCCCTAGCTGGCGGGGAGCTGTTTTTT.